This T cell receptor (beta chain) was captured by sequencing in a study of cytomegalovirus exposure and HLA in healthy donors. Study-level background: From 150 million to 200 million T cells, an earlier analysis saw 120 million or so unique TCR beta sequences. Membership in the Caucasian-associated ancestry cluster was found for 65% to 85% of approximately 430 genotyped donors.

The PCR was carried out with 60 Vbeta primers and 13 Jbeta primers. Profiled with immunoSEQ multiplex PCR; TCRdb holds only in-frame clones, not every one. The sample contains 110,000 or so clones, around three quarters of which appear only once. Healthy individuals who donated bone marrow served as the donors. CDR1 MGHDK and CDR2 SYGVNS come from the germline V gene. CDR3 length: 15 amino acids. The V segment lost 4 bases and the J segment 1 base; nucleotides outside the gene matches: 4. The source material was PBMCs. The receptor was isolated from a man aged 35 to 55 in good health and CMV-seropositive. This chain links TRBV25-1 with TRBJ2-3; TRBD2 matches 8 bases. CDR3 nucleotides: TGTGCCAGCAGTGCCCGGGAGGGCCGCACAGATACGCAGTATTTT. Amino acids: CASSAREGRTDTQYF.